A single sample gave rise to the 20 T cell receptor beta chains below, sequenced in a study of cytomegalovirus exposure and HLA in healthy donors. Libraries were prepared by immunoSEQ multiplex PCR; TCRdb keeps only in-frame clonotypes and omits some of them. The table records about 58,000 clones, around nine tenths of them present only once. Sequenced input: PBMCs. The source is a young man in good health and CMV-seronegative.

This clone turned up a few times. The CDR3 here is CASSGGSDTGELFF. The CDR3 nucleotides are TGTGCCAGCAGTGGCGGGAGCGACACCGGGGAGCTGTTTTTT. The rearrangement links TRBV6-4 to TRBJ2-2; TRBD2 matches at 7 bases. The CDR3 covers 14 residues. From germline, CDR1 is MRHNA and CDR2 SNTAGT. Trimming removed 4 bases from V and 3 bases from J; junction bases left unmatched: 2.

The genes are TRBV28 and TRBJ1-2, with 8 bases fitting TRBD1. V was clipped by 4 bases and J by 7 bases; unmatched bases: 5. Germline CDR1 is MDHEN and CDR2 is SYDVKM. This CDR3 comprises 13 residues. The CDR3: CASSSQGVGGYTF. CDR3 nucleotide sequence: TGTGCCAGCAGTTCACAGGGGGTAGGTGGCTACACCTTC.

V is TRBV6-5 and J is TRBJ2-7; D is undetermined. V was shortened by 0 bases and J by 0 bases, with 9 bases between the two germline ends. This CDR3 comprises 15 residues. Germline CDR1 reads MNHEY; CDR2 reads SVGAGI. CDR3 sequence (DNA): TGTGCCAGCAGTTACTCTGTCCACAGCTCCTACGAGCAGTACTTC. Its translation is CASSYSVHSSYEQYF.

The chain carries TRBV4-1 and TRBJ2-7; maybe TRBD1 (6 bases). The germline V gene has CDR1 MGHRA and CDR2 YSYEKL. The CDR3 loop spans 15 amino acids. With 4 bases removed from V and 1 base from J, the gap between germline ends came to 14 bases. CDR3 protein: CASSPTGPPSYEQYF. The CDR3 bases are TGCGCCAGCAGCCCGACAGGACCCCCTTCCTACGAGCAGTACTTC.

The chain recombines TRBV27 with TRBJ2-5; D remains ambiguous. Germline-derived CDR1 and CDR2 are MNHEY and SMNVEV (reference sequence). V was cut by 6 bases and J by 5 bases, with 16 bases left in between. The CDR3 runs to 14 residues. DNA for the CDR3: TGTGCCAGCAGCAAGTTACACCCGAGGGAGACCCAGTACTTC. Protein: CASSKLHPRETQYF.

In regard to this clone: Relative to the germline gene, one junction end is altered; a read error may explain this. The rearrangement joins TRBV7-7 to TRBJ2-5, with D tentatively TRBD2 (6 bases). The CDR3 runs 15 residues. CDR1 is SSHAT, CDR2 FNYEAQ, per germline (reference sequence). The CDR3 nucleotides read TGTGCTAGCAGCTTAGGGCGGGGTAACCAAGAGACCCAGTACTTC. Translation: CASSLGRGNQETQYF.

The chain employs TRBV6-1 and TRBJ1-3; 7 nucleotides match TRBD1. From germline, CDR1 is MNHNS and CDR2 SASEGT. The V gene end was trimmed by 4 bases and the J gene end by 4 bases; junction bases not matched to a gene: 7. CDR3 length: 15 residues. The CDR3 sequence: CASSGRDSAGNTIYF. The CDR3 DNA is TGTGCCAGCAGTGGCAGGGACAGTGCCGGAAACACCATATATTTT.

This sequence joins TRBV29-1 and TRBJ1-2; 7 bases fit TRBD1. CDR3 size: 13 residues. Trimming removed 6 bases from V and 6 bases from J; junction bases left unmatched: 10. The V gene's germline CDR1 is SQVTM and CDR2 ANQGSEA. The CDR3, as DNA: TGCAGCGTGAGAGACGACAGGGTACATGGCTACACCTTC. Translation: CSVRDDRVHGYTF.

V and J are TRBV6-1 and TRBJ1-4; no reliable D call. V gave up 2 bases and J gave up 4 bases, with 11 bases separating them. Germline values: CDR1 MNHNS, CDR2 SASEGT. The CDR3 length is 15 residues. In nucleotides, the CDR3 is TGTGCCAGCAGTGAAATTTTGAGTATTAATGAAAAACTGTTTTTT. Translated, it gives CASSEILSINEKLFF.

The chain employs TRBV7-8 and TRBJ1-1; D gene uncertain. V lost 2 bases and J 4 bases, leaving 14 bases between the germline ends. Germline V CDR1 and CDR2: SGHVS, FQNEAQ. This CDR3 comprises 15 residues. This CDR3 reads CASSLTRGGITEAFF. In DNA, the CDR3 is TGTGCCAGCAGCTTAACCCGCGGTGGAATCACTGAAGCTTTCTTT.

J is TRBJ2-6 and V is TRBV4-2; D is undetermined. Between the trimmed V and J ends, which lost 1 base and 1 base, there was a span of 8 bases. CDR3 length: 16 amino acids. The germline gives CDR1 LGHNA, CDR2 YNFKEQ. This CDR3 reads CASSQAFSSGANVLTF. The CDR3 DNA reads as TGTGCCAGCAGCCAAGCTTTCAGTTCTGGGGCCAACGTCCTGACTTTC.

The J gene is TRBJ1-2, the V gene TRBV28, with D uncertain. Deletions cut 11 bases from V and 5 bases from J, with 21 bases between. Germline lookup yields CDR1 MDHEN and CDR2 SYDVKM. This CDR3 contains 14 residues. CDR3 loop: CAHSLPSEGYGYTF. As DNA, the CDR3 is TGTGCCCACAGTCTGCCAAGTGAGGGATATGGCTACACCTTC.

The rearrangement links TRBV5-1 to TRBJ2-1; a possible D gene is TRBD1 (8 bases). V lost 0 bases and J lost 8, with 21 bases in between. The CDR3 sequence is 17 residues long. The germline V gene has CDR1 SGHRS and CDR2 YFSETQ. CDR3 sequence: CASSLGGGQDYGDEQFF. CDR3 sequence (DNA): TGCGCCAGCAGCTTGGGGGGGGGACAGGACTACGGGGATGAGCAGTTCTTC.

CDR3 DNA sequence: TGCAGCGTGGAGGGGACTAGCGGGAGGGGGGGGCAAGAGACCCAGTACTTC. Translation: CSVEGTSGRGGQETQYF. The chain combines TRBV29-1 with TRBJ2-5, with TRBD2 matching 16 bases. V was clipped by 6 bases and J by 2 bases; unmatched bases: 9. This CDR3 contains 17 residues. CDR1 and CDR2 from the germline V gene are SQVTM and ANQGSEA.

The chain is built from TRBV7-8 and TRBJ1-4; 8 nucleotides match TRBD1. The length of the CDR3 is 16 residues. With 5 bases clipped from V and 2 bases from J, the junction kept 7 bases outside the gene matches. Germline CDR1 is SGHVS and CDR2 is FQNEAQ. Here the CDR3 reads CASSPRSGGTNEKLFF. CDR3 coding DNA: TGTGCCAGCAGCCCCCGGTCAGGGGGCACTAATGAAAAACTGTTTTTT.

The chain couples TRBV28 to TRBJ1-5, with D possibly being TRBD1 (6 bases). Looked up from germline, CDR1 is MDHEN and CDR2 is SYDVKM. Deletions cut 6 bases from V and 4 bases from J, with 13 bases between. This CDR3 is 14 amino acids long. The CDR3 loop is CASRAGHDNQPQHF. The CDR3, as DNA: TGTGCCAGCAGAGCGGGACACGATAATCAGCCCCAGCATTTT.

V is TRBV28 and J is TRBJ2-2, with D perhaps matching TRBD2 (6 bases). The CDR3 sequence is 16 residues long. Trimming took 5 bases from V and 7 from J, leaving 20 bases between them. Per germline, CDR1 MDHEN and CDR2 SYDVKM. Here the CDR3 DNA reads TGTGCCAGCAGTCAGCGTCCGGGACTCTGGTTCGGGGAGCTGTTTTTT. It is translated as CASSQRPGLWFGELFF.

The chain combines TRBV7-2 with TRBJ2-7, with D perhaps TRBD2 (5 bases). The CDR3 is made up of 13 amino acids. Trimming removed 1 base from V and 4 bases from J, with 8 bases in between. Germline-derived CDR1 and CDR2 are SGHTA and FQGNSA. CDR3 bases: TGTGCCAGCAGCTTAGAGGACTTTTACGAGCAGTACTTC. Protein sequence: CASSLEDFYEQYF.

The V gene is TRBV5-1, the J gene TRBJ1-5; D call uncertain. Germline CDR1 SGHRS, CDR2 YFSETQ. Between the trimmed V and J ends, which lost 0 bases and 4 bases, there was a span of 11 bases. The length of the CDR3 is 15 residues. In DNA form, the CDR3 reads TGCGCCAGCAGCTTGGCGGGTGAGGGAAATCAGCCCCAGCATTTT. Translated: CASSLAGEGNQPQHF.

The chain links TRBV2 to TRBJ2-5; 14 bases line up with TRBD2. CDR1 is SNHLY, CDR2 FYNNEI, per germline. CDR3 length: 15 residues. The junction had 4 bases not matched to a gene; V was cut back by 8 bases and J by 2 bases. This CDR3 reads CASRTSGRLQETQYF. In nucleotides, the CDR3 is TGTGCCAGCCGGACTAGCGGGAGGCTACAAGAGACCCAGTACTTC.